This T cell receptor beta chain was identified in a study of T cell repertoires in cytomegalovirus infection. Findings and limits, study-wide: Accumulated public TCR beta family frequency recognized individuals carrying CMV together with the relevant HLA. HLA-C-restricted CMV-specific TCR beta clonotypes were dominant in the ex vivo response.

TCRdb re-called the reads through MiXCR, storing one row per CDR3 protein. The data show fewer than 650,000 distinct CDR3 sequences, around 40% seen once. In the case of this clonotype: Its antigen is unidentified.

V was pared by 5 bases and J by 7 bases, with 12 bases between. Germline CDR1 SGHTA, CDR2 FQGTGA. This CDR3 has 12 amino acids. The gene calls are TRBV7-3 and TRBJ2-7; D call uncertain. The specimen comprised cultured PBMCs, sampled from culture after CMV antigen stimulation. The TCR comes from a human donor in good health (CMV status not recorded). Some clones in this sample may be carry-over from other donors' samples. CDR3: CASSQMFIEQYF. The CDR3 DNA sequence: TGTGCCAGCAGCCAAATGTTTATTGAGCAGTACTTC.